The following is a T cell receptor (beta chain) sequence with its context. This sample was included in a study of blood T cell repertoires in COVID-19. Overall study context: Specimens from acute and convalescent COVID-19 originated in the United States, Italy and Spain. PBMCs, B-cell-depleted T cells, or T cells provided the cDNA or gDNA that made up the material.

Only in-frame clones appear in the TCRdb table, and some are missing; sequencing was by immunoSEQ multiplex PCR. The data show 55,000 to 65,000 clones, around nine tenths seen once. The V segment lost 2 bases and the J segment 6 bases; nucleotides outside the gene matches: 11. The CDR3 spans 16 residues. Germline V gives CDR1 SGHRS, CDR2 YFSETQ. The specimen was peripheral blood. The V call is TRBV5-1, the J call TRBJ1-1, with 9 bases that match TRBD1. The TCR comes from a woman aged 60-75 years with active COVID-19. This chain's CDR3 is CASSFGGTGGVSEAFF. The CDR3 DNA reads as TGCGCCAGCAGCTTTGGTGGTACAGGGGGCGTATCTGAAGCTTTCTTT.